These 10 T cell receptor beta chains were all obtained from the same sample, sequenced in a study of T cells expressing NK-cell markers. TCRdb re-called the 5' RACE reads and gives one entry per CDR3 protein, without DNA. This sample lists about 160,000 distinct CDR3 sequences; its ten largest clones have roughly 20%. Material: blood T cells: a sorted CD56 or NKG2C T cell subset, CD4+ or CD8+ T cells, or bulk PBMC T cells (not recorded which). The receptors here all came from a woman aged 18 to 75 in good health.

This chain uses TRBV7-3 with TRBJ2-5; TCRdb proposes TRBD2, but this gene call is untestable without DNA. CDR1 SGHTA and CDR2 FQGTGA come from the germline V gene. CDR3 length equals 18 residues. The CDR3 is CASSLVASGGGSQETQYF.

This sequence joins TRBV9 and TRBJ1-4; the D gene TCRdb calls, TRBD1, cannot be checked with no DNA. The CDR3 has 12 residues. CDR1 is SGDLS and CDR2 is YYNGEE in the germline V gene. The CDR3 spells CASSSSGGKLFF.

This sequence joins TRBV25-1 and TRBJ2-2; TCRdb designates TRBD2, a call that cannot be tested without DNA. In germline, CDR1 is MGHDK, CDR2 SYGVNS. The length of the CDR3 is 15 residues. This chain's CDR3 is CASSGTSFGSGELFF.

This chain uses TRBV7-2 with TRBJ1-2. Germline V gene lookup returns CDR1 SGHTA and CDR2 FQGNSA. The CDR3 totals 14 residues. CDR3 residues: CASTPDGPSFGYTF.

This chain joins TRBV18 and TRBJ2-4; TCRdb reports TRBD1, a call that lacks DNA to check it against. Germline V gives CDR1 KGHSH, CDR2 LQKENI. The CDR3 is 17 amino acids. CDR3 loop: CASSPPGTILAKNIQYF.

The CDR3 spells CASSQERRGGDEQFF. This sequence joins TRBV4-1 and TRBJ2-1; checking the TCRdb D call of TRBD1 is not possible without DNA. The germline V gene encodes CDR1 MGHRA and CDR2 YSYEKL. The CDR3 is 15 amino acids.

V is TRBV11-2 and J is TRBJ2-5; TCRdb names TRBD2, which stays unverified in the absence of DNA. Germline values: CDR1 SGHAT, CDR2 FQNNGV. The CDR3 has 15 amino acids. CDR3 sequence reads: CASSLTAGGPETQYF. Filled out from reference TRBV11-2 and TRBJ2-5, the complete variable domain reads EAGVAQSPRYKIIEKRQSVAFWCNPISGHATLYWYQQILGQGPKLLIQFQNNGVVDDSQLPKDRFSAERLKGVDSTLKIQPAKLEDSAVYLCASSLTAGGPETQYFGPGTRLLVL.

This chain links TRBV14 with TRBJ2-1; TCRdb lists TRBD1, though no DNA is available to test this call. The CDR3 runs 14 residues. Germline V gene sequence: CDR1 SGHDN, CDR2 FVKESK. The CDR3 region is CASSLIRDANEQFF.

V usage is TRBV7-2 and J usage is TRBJ2-1; the TCRdb call, TRBD1, lacks DNA for checking. There are 17 residues in the CDR3. Per the germline V gene, CDR1 is SGHTA and CDR2 is FQGNSA. The CDR3 is CASSSPLDRAGQGQPFF.

CDR3 protein: CASSRLGTSGTTSTDTQYF. The chain combines TRBV5-1 with TRBJ2-3; TCRdb gives TRBD2 as the D gene, but with no DNA this cannot be confirmed. The CDR3 has 19 residues. Germline V gives CDR1 SGHRS, CDR2 YFSETQ.